This T cell receptor beta chain emerged from a study of regulatory T cells in long-lasting Graves disease. Study outcomes and limitations: With a small sample size, accuracy may have been reduced.

Investigators prepared the TCR beta libraries by applying iRepertoire HTBI primers and Arm-PCR of CDR3 regions. TCRdb re-called the multiplex PCR reads through MiXCR, storing one row per CDR3 protein. The sample records 350,000 to 450,000 distinct CDR3 sequences, 16% being singletons. To note about this clonotype: What it binds is not known.

Specified time point: newly diagnosed GD, antithyroid drugs for less than 3 months. Scientists built the TCR library using RNA that was extracted from PBMCs. Collection of peripheral blood (roughly 9 milliliters) was done using EDTA tubes. Germline-derived CDR1 and CDR2 are MNHEY and SMNVEV (reference sequence). With V trimmed by 5 bases and J by 0 bases, 16 bases remained unmatched. The CDR3 is made up of 20 amino acids. This same sample was also taken into another study, of T cells in Graves' hyperthyroidism and ophthalmopathy.

The chain employs TRBV27 and TRBJ1-6; 7 nucleotides line up with TRBD1. Sequenced here: peripheral blood mononuclear cells (PBMCs), sampled at new diagnosis, from a patient treated with antithyroid drugs. This receptor was identified in a man aged 35 to 55 with Graves disease. The CDR3 DNA follows: TGTGCCAGCAGTAGGGGGCCAATAGGCCAGTTAAGCTCCTATAATTCACCCCTCCACTTT. Translating gives CASSRGPIGQLSSYNSPLHF.